These 27 T cell receptor beta chains originate from one sample sequenced in a study of shared clonotypes between healthy human individuals. As defined, naive CD8 cells were CD45RO-negative and positively selected for CCR7, with terminally differentiated effector memory CD45RA+ cells excluded. Sequencing was performed with immunoSEQ multiplex PCR; in TCRdb, only in-frame clones are kept and a portion is missing. The repertoire consists of approximately 650,000 clones, with roughly 95% occurring once and the leading ten covering 0.095% to 0.12%. The sequencing input was naive CD8+ T cells sorted from blood. The origin of the receptors is a woman under 40 in good health.

The chain has TRBV27 and TRBJ1-3; 7 nucleotides match TRBD1. In germline, CDR1 is MNHEY, CDR2 SMNVEV (reference sequence). With V trimmed by 2 bases and J by 0 bases, 1 base remained unmatched. The CDR3 runs 15 residues. CDR3 nucleotide sequence: TGTGCCAGCAGTTTAAAGGGGGCCTCTGGAAACACCATATATTTT. Encoded protein: CASSLKGASGNTIYF.

The rearrangement links TRBV10-2 to TRBJ2-5; the D gene is possibly TRBD2 (6 bases). Trimming took off 8 bases at V and 3 bases at J, with 19 bases between the two ends. The V gene's germline CDR1 is WSHSY and CDR2 SAAADI. The CDR3 runs 15 residues. CDR3 amino acids: CASPTGGAAEETQYF. The CDR3 bases are TGCGCCAGCCCGACTGGCGGGGCGGCTGAAGAGACCCAGTACTTC.

This clone was observed a single time. The chain uses TRBV13 and TRBJ2-2; D might be TRBD1 (5 bases). CDR3 length: 16 residues. V lost 5 bases to trimming and J lost 0 bases, with 13 bases between them. Germline assignment: CDR1 PRHDT and CDR2 FYEKMQ (reference sequence). In DNA form, the CDR3 reads TGTGCCAGCAGCCGAGTGGGGCTAGCGAACACCGGGGAGCTGTTTTTT. Its translation: CASSRVGLANTGELFF.

This chain connects TRBV11-2 to TRBJ2-3, with D maybe TRBD1 (5 bases). V lost 4 bases to trimming and J lost 4 bases, with 18 bases between them. Germline-derived CDR1 and CDR2 are SGHAT and FQNNGV. CDR3 size: 16 residues. CDR3 bases: TGTGCCAGCAGCTCGTTAGCAGGCGAAGGGGCAGATACGCAGTATTTT. It yields the protein CASSSLAGEGADTQYF.

The chain combines TRBV28 with TRBJ2-7; D is undetermined. Germline V CDR1 and CDR2: MDHEN, SYDVKM. V was trimmed by 3 bases and J by 5 bases, leaving 17 bases between them. The CDR3 runs 15 residues. The CDR3 DNA is TGTGCCAGCAGTTTCCCCCTAAGGCCGCTGAACGAGCAGTACTTC. It translates to CASSFPLRPLNEQYF.

V is TRBV5-1 and J is TRBJ2-5; D call uncertain. The J call may be faulty, since TRBJ2-7 better matches the DNA end. The CDR3 has 15 amino acids. Germline CDR1 reads SGHRS; CDR2 reads YFSETQ. DNA of the CDR3: TGCGCCAGCAGCCCCGGGCGGTGGCAATACTACGAGCAGTACTTC. It codes for CASSPGRWQYYEQYF.

A few counts support this clone. This chain connects TRBV5-4 to TRBJ2-1, with 11 bases that match TRBD2. V shed 2 bases, J shed 2 bases, and the junction held 3 bases outside the gene matches. Germline V gene lookup returns CDR1 SGHNT and CDR2 YYREEE (reference sequence). This CDR3 spans 16 amino acids. CDR3 in DNA: TGTGCCAGCAGCTTAGCGACTAGCGGGACCTACAATGAGCAGTTCTTC. As protein: CASSLATSGTYNEQFF.

V usage is TRBV5-1 and J usage is TRBJ2-7; TRBD1 is a possible D gene (5 bases). V was trimmed by 7 bases and J by 3 bases, leaving 17 bases between them. The CDR3 totals 14 residues. The V gene's germline CDR1 is SGHRS and CDR2 YFSETQ. In nucleotides, the CDR3 is TGCGCCAGCCTCCAGGGTGACGGGCACTACGAGCAGTACTTC. Translating it yields CASLQGDGHYEQYF.

The V call is TRBV27, the J call TRBJ2-1; D is possibly TRBD1 or TRBD2 (7 bases each). The length of the CDR3 is 13 residues. CDR1 and CDR2 from the germline V gene are MNHEY and SMNVEV (reference sequence). The V and J ends lost 5 bases and 8 bases respectively, with 13 bases between them. The DNA of the CDR3 is TGTGCCAGCAGTCCAGGGGGGGGGCATGAGCAGTTCTTC. Residues: CASSPGGGHEQFF.

This chain uses TRBV11-2 with TRBJ2-3; 7 positions agree with TRBD2. Germline-derived CDR1 and CDR2 are SGHAT and FQNNGV. V was pared by 2 bases and J by 6 bases, with 14 bases of the junction left unmatched. The CDR3 loop spans 17 amino acids. The CDR3 here is CASSLIRLAEIADTQYF. The CDR3 nucleotides are TGTGCCAGCAGCTTAATCCGCCTAGCGGAGATAGCCGATACGCAGTATTTT.

V and J are TRBV5-8 and TRBJ1-2, with D unresolved. The V and J ends lost 2 bases and 11 bases respectively, with 7 bases between them. The CDR3 has 10 amino acids. The germline CDR1 and CDR2 sequences are SGHTS and YDEGEE. CDR3 amino acids: CASSFSEYTF. The DNA of the CDR3 is TGTGCCAGCAGCTTTTCAGAATACACCTTC.

The rearrangement links TRBV28 to TRBJ2-1, with D possibly matching TRBD2 (5 bases). Germline V gives CDR1 MDHEN, CDR2 SYDVKM. The V end lost 4 bases, the J end lost 8 bases, and 15 bases lay between the germline ends. The CDR3 spans 14 residues. DNA for the CDR3: TGTGCCAGCAGTTACCCGGGAATCGTCCATGAGCAGTTCTTC. This codes for CASSYPGIVHEQFF.

This chain connects TRBV10-2 to TRBJ2-1, with TRBD1 as a possible D gene (6 bases). V was pared by 6 bases and J by 4 bases, with 7 bases between. CDR3 length equals 12 residues. Germline-derived CDR1 and CDR2 are WSHSY and SAAADI. CDR3 region: CASSGQYNEQFF. As DNA, the CDR3 is TGCGCCAGCAGCGGACAGTACAATGAGCAGTTCTTC.

Notes on this clone: The same CDR3 arises from other DNA sequences in this sample as well. The chain uses TRBV28 and TRBJ2-7, with D hard to call. The germline V gene encodes CDR1 MDHEN and CDR2 SYDVKM. This CDR3 is 11 amino acids long. V lost 6 bases, J lost 4 bases, and 7 bases lay in between. The CDR3 DNA sequence: TGTGCCAGCAGCCTTCTTTACGAGCAGTACTTC. Protein sequence: CASSLLYEQYF.

The chain couples TRBV11-2 to TRBJ1-4; D ambiguous. The CDR3 consists of 14 residues. Germline CDR1 reads SGHAT; CDR2 reads FQNNGV. V dropped 0 bases and J dropped 5 bases, with 7 bases sitting between them. The CDR3 loop reads CASSLEAGNEKLFF. As DNA, the CDR3 is TGTGCCAGCAGCTTAGAGGCCGGGAATGAAAAACTGTTTTTT.

The rearrangement links TRBV27 to TRBJ2-1; perhaps TRBD2 as D (5 bases). The CDR3 runs to 16 residues. Germline V gene data show CDR1 as MNHEY and CDR2 as SMNVEV (reference sequence). V was shortened by 3 bases and J by 3 bases, with 15 bases between the two germline ends. This chain's CDR3 is CASSFSGRTRYNEQFF. CDR3 coding DNA: TGTGCCAGCAGTTTTTCTGGACGGACTCGCTACAATGAGCAGTTCTTC.

The chain has TRBV7-8 and TRBJ2-2, with 7 bases matching TRBD1. CDR1 SGHVS and CDR2 FQNEAQ come from the germline V gene. This CDR3 is 13 amino acids long. V shed 11 bases and J 5 bases; nucleotides not matched to a gene: 8. DNA of the CDR3: TGTGCCGGAGAAACAGGGGAAACCGGGGAGCTGTTTTTT. It yields the protein CAGETGETGELFF. The full variable domain, in which reference TRBV7-8 and TRBJ2-2 provide the parts outside the CDR3, is GAGVSQSPRYKVAKRGQDVALRCDPISGHVSLFWYQQALGQGPEFLTYFQNEAQLDKSGLPSDRFFAERPEGSVSTLKIQRTQQEDSAVYLCAGETGETGELFFGEGSRLTVL.

This clone was seen only once. The chain links TRBV27 to TRBJ2-1; D unresolved. The CDR3 covers 15 residues. Trimming pared 6 bases from V and 1 base from J, leaving 13 bases between. Germline values: CDR1 MNHEY, CDR2 SMNVEV (reference sequence). DNA for the CDR3: TGTGCCAGCAGGCTAGGCGTTTTATCCTACAATGAGCAGTTCTTC. Protein product: CASRLGVLSYNEQFF.

V is TRBV7-8 and J is TRBJ2-3; TRBD2 agrees at 10 bases. The germline CDR1 and CDR2 sequences are SGHVS and FQNEAQ. This CDR3 has 15 amino acids. J gave up 2 bases and V 3 bases, and 2 bases lay outside the gene matches. The CDR3 loop is CASSLTSGYTDTQYF. The CDR3 DNA sequence: TGTGCCAGCAGCTTGACTAGCGGGTACACAGATACGCAGTATTTT.

The chain employs TRBV7-9 and TRBJ1-4, with D maybe TRBD1 (6 bases). The germline V gene encodes CDR1 SEHNR and CDR2 FQNEAQ (reference sequence). V was shortened by 5 bases and J by 0 bases, with 19 bases between the two germline ends. The length of the CDR3 is 18 residues. CDR3 protein: CASSPGPRGPATNEKLFF. In DNA, the CDR3 is TGTGCCAGCAGCCCAGGCCCCAGGGGACCTGCAACTAATGAAAAACTGTTTTTT.

As regards this clone: Other DNA sequences in the same sample also yield this CDR3. The chain uses TRBV28 and TRBJ2-3; D is uncertain. V was pared by 3 bases and J by 2 bases, with 6 bases between. The germline CDR1 and CDR2 sequences are MDHEN and SYDVKM. The CDR3 covers 13 residues. The CDR3 DNA is TGTGCCAGCAGTTTTCGGATCACAGATACGCAGTATTTT. It yields the protein CASSFRITDTQYF.

This chain links TRBV7-9 with TRBJ1-1; D might be TRBD1 (5 bases). The V and J ends lost 0 bases and 1 base respectively, with 9 bases between them. Germline V gives CDR1 SEHNR, CDR2 FQNEAQ (reference sequence). CDR3 length: 15 amino acids. In DNA, the CDR3 is TGTGCCAGCAGCTTAGCAGCAGGGTCGAACACTGAAGCTTTCTTT. Translating gives CASSLAAGSNTEAFF.

The J gene is TRBJ1-2, the V gene TRBV5-4, with unresolved D. The CDR3 length is 13 residues. V was clipped by 0 bases and J by 8 bases, with 11 bases between them. Looked up from germline, CDR1 is SGHNT and CDR2 is YYREEE (reference sequence). The CDR3 spells CASSLGSWSGYTF. CDR3 sequence (DNA): TGTGCCAGCAGCTTGGGGTCATGGAGCGGCTACACCTTC.

The chain joins TRBV9 to TRBJ1-2; 7 bases are a match to TRBD1. J gave up 7 bases and V 4 bases, and 13 bases lay outside the gene matches. This CDR3 is built from 15 residues. Germline-derived CDR1 and CDR2 are SGDLS and YYNGEE. This chain's CDR3 is CASSPHRTGASGYTF. The CDR3 coding sequence is TGTGCCAGCAGCCCCCACCGTACAGGGGCGTCTGGCTACACCTTC.

The rearrangement joins TRBV27 to TRBJ1-2; D ambiguous. The CDR3 has 13 residues. Germline V lookup: CDR1 MNHEY, CDR2 SMNVEV (reference sequence). The V gene lost 6 bases and the J gene lost 8 bases, with 16 bases spanning the gap. CDR3: CASSGIETWGYTF. The CDR3 DNA reads TGTGCCAGCAGCGGAATTGAAACTTGGGGCTACACCTTC.

This chain joins TRBV2 and TRBJ2-5; D tentatively fits TRBD1 or TRBD2 (5 bases each). Trimming removed 2 bases at V and 5 bases at J, with 21 bases between. This CDR3 is 17 amino acids long. Germline CDR1 reads SNHLY; CDR2 reads FYNNEI. CDR3 in amino acids: CASSEPGHASPGETQYF. The CDR3 nucleotides read TGTGCCAGCAGTGAACCGGGGCATGCTTCGCCCGGGGAGACCCAGTACTTC.

The chain is built from TRBV14 and TRBJ2-3, with a possible D match to TRBD2 (5 bases). V lost 0 bases and J lost 4, with 14 bases in between. The CDR3 is 16 residues long. Germline V gives CDR1 SGHDN, CDR2 FVKESK. The CDR3 sequence: CASSQEVGVWSDTQYF. In nucleotides, the CDR3 is TGTGCCAGCAGCCAAGAAGTGGGAGTCTGGTCAGATACGCAGTATTTT.